A selection of T cell receptor beta chains follows, all from one sample in a study of blood T cells in healthy people across ages. MiXCR, applied by TCRdb to the 5' RACE reads, yields one record per CDR3 protein. The data hold some 700,000 distinct CDR3 sequences, with approximately 39% observed a single time. Sequencing was done on a sample of blood. All receptors derive from an older woman in good health. The CDR3 runs from the conserved cysteine through the conserved F or W. The order of the fields is V gene, D gene, clone size, J gene, CDR3 DNA, CDR3 protein. The D gene is left open where the match is weak. Expanded clones are given a class, and other clones once, few, many or no size at all.

V gene: TRBV6-2/TRBV6-3
D gene: NA
clone size: many
J gene: TRBJ2-5
CDR3 DNA: TGTGCCGGATCGGGACGGCTGGGCCGGCCCCAAGAGACCCAGTACTTC
CDR3 protein: CAGSGRLGRPQETQYF

V gene: TRBV7-9
D gene: NA
clone size: once
J gene: TRBJ1-6
CDR3 DNA: TGTGCCAGCATGCGCGGGGGCTCCTATTATTCACCCCTCCACTTT
CDR3 protein: CASMRGGSYYSPLHF

V gene: TRBV12-3/TRBV12-4
D gene: NA
clone size: few
J gene: TRBJ2-6
CDR3 DNA: TGTGCCAACAGTTTCTCGGGAGAGTCTGGGGCCAACGTCCTGACTTTC
CDR3 protein: CANSFSGESGANVLTF

V gene: TRBV10-3
D gene: TRBD1
clone size: NA
J gene: TRBJ1-1
CDR3 DNA: TGTGCCATCAGTGTGGGGACAGGGAATAACACTGAAGCTTTCTTT
CDR3 protein: CAISVGTGNNTEAFF

V gene: TRBV6-1
D gene: NA
clone size: few
J gene: TRBJ2-1
CDR3 DNA: TGTGCCAGCAGTGGGGTCGCCACATTTGAGCAGTTCTTC
CDR3 protein: CASSGVATFEQFF

V gene: TRBV19
D gene: TRBD2
clone size: NA
J gene: TRBJ2-5
CDR3 DNA: TGTGCCAGTAGGCCTGGACTAGCGGAAGGAGAGACCCAGTACTTC
CDR3 protein: CASRPGLAEGETQYF

V gene: TRBV15
D gene: NA
clone size: NA
J gene: TRBJ2-5
CDR3 DNA: TGTGCCACTAAAAGGGGAACGGTTCAGAGGAATGAGCAGTACTTC
CDR3 protein: CATKRGTVQRNEQYF

V gene: TRBV4-1
D gene: NA
clone size: few
J gene: TRBJ1-5
CDR3 DNA: TGCGCCAGCAGCCTCGACACTACAGCTCAGCCCCAGCATTTT
CDR3 protein: CASSLDTTAQPQHF

V gene: TRBV25-1
D gene: NA
clone size: few
J gene: TRBJ1-4
CDR3 DNA: TGTGCCAGCAGTGAATGGGCCGGGGTCGGTGAAAAACTGTTTTTT
CDR3 protein: CASSEWAGVGEKLFF

V gene: TRBV6-1
D gene: TRBD1
clone size: NA
J gene: TRBJ1-1
CDR3 DNA: TGTGCCAGTCCGGGACAGGGGCGCTCTGAAGCTTTCTTT
CDR3 protein: CASPGQGRSEAFF

V gene: TRBV27
D gene: TRBD1
clone size: NA
J gene: TRBJ1-2
CDR3 DNA: TGTGCCAGCCTACCCACGACAGGGGGGACCTATGGCTACACCTTC
CDR3 protein: CASLPTTGGTYGYTF

V gene: TRBV30
D gene: NA
clone size: NA
J gene: TRBJ1-2
CDR3 DNA: TGTGCCTCCGAGACCGCCGGGTATGGCTACACCTTC
CDR3 protein: CASETAGYGYTF

V gene: TRBV5-1
D gene: NA
clone size: NA
J gene: TRBJ1-6
CDR3 DNA: TGCGCCAGCAGCTTGGACACGGGGGGAGGGAATTCACCCCTCCACTTT
CDR3 protein: CASSLDTGGGNSPLHF

V gene: TRBV20-1
D gene: TRBD2
clone size: once
J gene: TRBJ2-4
CDR3 DNA: TGCAGTGCAGGACTAGCGGGAATCAGTGAGCAGTACTTC
CDR3 protein: CSAGLAGISEQYF

V gene: TRBV11-1
D gene: NA
clone size: NA
J gene: TRBJ1-2
CDR3 DNA: TGTGCCAGCAGCGGAAGGGCGAAGGCTGGCTACACCTTC
CDR3 protein: CASSGRAKAGYTF

V gene: TRBV24-1
D gene: TRBD2
clone size: few
J gene: TRBJ2-3
CDR3 DNA: TGTGCCACCAGTGACCACGGCCGGACCCTAGCGGGAAGTAGCACAGATACGCAGTATTTT
CDR3 protein: CATSDHGRTLAGSSTDTQYF